The 20 T cell receptor beta chains in this list originate from one sample, sequenced in a study of T cells in Graves' hyperthyroidism and ophthalmopathy. TCR beta CDR3 regions were amplified from RNA transcripts. TCR CDR3 underwent first-round RT-PCR with the HTBI primer set. Via MiXCR, TCRdb re-called the multiplex PCR reads, giving one row per CDR3 protein. The sample lists under 400,000 distinct CDR3 sequences; 18% were seen once. Sequencing was performed on blood. The receptors come from a woman in her fifties or sixties with Graves' hyperthyroidism.

This clonotype showed up many times. The chain couples TRBV5-1 to TRBJ1-3, with D hard to call. Germline lookup yields CDR1 SGHRS and CDR2 YFSETQ. The germline V and J ends were trimmed by 0 bases and 1 base, with 5 bases remaining between them. This CDR3 has 14 amino acids. CDR3 loop: CASSLEGSGNTIYF. The CDR3, as DNA: TGCGCCAGCAGCTTGGAGGGATCTGGAAACACCATATATTTT.

This clonotype occurred many times. The chain recombines TRBV6-1 with TRBJ2-1, with a possible D match to TRBD2 (6 bases). The V end lost 7 bases, the J end lost 10 bases, and 26 bases lay between the germline ends. From germline, CDR1 is MNHNS and CDR2 SASEGT. The CDR3 has 16 amino acids. CDR3 residues: CASKTSWGRITSEQFF. Written as DNA, the CDR3 is TGTGCCAGCAAAACCTCTTGGGGGAGGATTACTAGCGAGCAGTTCTTC.

This clonotype came up a few times. A junction boundary mismatches the germline segment, possibly from a read error. This chain connects TRBV6-2 or TRBV6-3 to TRBJ2-5; TRBD1 aligns across 9 bases. In germline, CDR1 is MNHEY, CDR2 SVGEGT. This CDR3 region has 15 residues. The CDR3 region is CVSSPTGTGSETQYF. Here the CDR3 DNA reads TGTGTCAGCAGTCCCACCGGGACAGGGAGTGAGACCCAGTACTTC.

The rearrangement uses TRBV20-1 and TRBJ2-1, with D unclear. CDR3 size: 15 residues. From germline, CDR1 is DFQATT and CDR2 SNEGSKA (reference sequence). V dropped 2 bases and J dropped 2 bases, with 13 bases sitting between them. The CDR3 region has the DNA TGCAGTGCTAGAAACATCGAAAGCCCCTACAATGAGCAGTTCTTC. Translating gives CSARNIESPYNEQFF.

This clonotype has just a few counts. The rearrangement links TRBV7-9 to TRBJ1-1, with 8 positions matching TRBD1. This CDR3 is built from 16 residues. Germline V lookup: CDR1 SEHNR, CDR2 FQNEAQ (reference sequence). V gave up 5 bases and J gave up 5 bases; unmatched junction bases: 13. The CDR3 coding sequence is TGTGCCAGCAGCACAGGGGGGGGTGGTGGTGGGACTGAAGCTTTCTTT. This encodes CASSTGGGGGGTEAFF.

This clonotype appeared a few times. This chain uses TRBV4-1 with TRBJ2-5; a weak D match, TRBD2 (5 bases). V dropped 1 base and J dropped 5 bases, with 17 bases sitting between them. Germline V CDR1 and CDR2: MGHRA, YSYEKL. The CDR3 contains 16 residues. The chain's CDR3 is CASSQGDFAGEETQYF. For the CDR3, the DNA is TGCGCCAGCAGCCAAGGCGACTTCGCGGGCGAGGAGACCCAGTACTTC.

The genes are TRBV5-1 and TRBJ2-3; 12 bases align to TRBD2. The ends lost 3 bases at V and 2 bases at J; junction bases unmatched: 4. CDR1 is SGHRS and CDR2 is YFSETQ in the germline V gene. CDR3 size: 16 residues. This CDR3 is CASSSRLAGVTDTQYF. The CDR3 DNA reads TGCGCCAGCAGCTCCAGACTAGCGGGGGTCACAGATACGCAGTATTTT.

This clonotype was seen ten or more times. V and J are TRBV15 and TRBJ1-1; D is unclear. CDR1 and CDR2 from the germline V gene are LNHNV and YYDKDF (reference sequence). CDR3 length equals 13 residues. V dropped 2 bases and J dropped 2 bases, with 6 bases sitting between them. This chain's CDR3 is CATSRSPNTEAFF. CDR3 nucleotides: TGTGCCACCAGCAGATCACCCAACACTGAAGCTTTCTTT.

In this sample, this clonotype turned up a few times. The rearrangement uses TRBV28 and TRBJ2-3; TRBD2 matches at 7 bases. Germline V gene sequence: CDR1 MDHEN, CDR2 SYDVKM. With V trimmed by 4 bases and J by 4 bases, 14 bases remained unmatched. The CDR3 has 17 amino acids. The chain's CDR3 is CASSYLGTTRDSDTQYF. Here the CDR3 DNA reads TGTGCCAGCAGTTACCTTGGGACTACCCGGGATTCAGATACGCAGTATTTT.

This clonotype was recorded at least ten times. The rearrangement links TRBV12-3 or TRBV12-4 to TRBJ1-4, with D unresolved. V shed 6 bases and J shed 3 bases, with 23 bases lying between them. The CDR3 is 18 residues long. For the CDR3, the DNA is TGTGCCAGCAGCCCCGGCGAGGGAGGCTTCGGGGCTAATGAAAAACTGTTTTTT. This sequence encodes CASSPGEGGFGANEKLFF.

In this sample, this clonotype turned up a few times. The chain uses TRBV6-1 and TRBJ2-2, with D unresolved. Per the germline V gene, CDR1 is MNHNS and CDR2 is SASEGT. Trimming removed 5 bases at V and 6 bases at J, with 10 bases between. There are 13 residues in the CDR3. In DNA, the CDR3 is TGTGCCAGCAGTACTGCCCAGGCCGGGGAGCTGTTTTTT. Translated, it gives CASSTAQAGELFF.

V and J are TRBV6-5 and TRBJ2-7; perhaps TRBD2 as D (6 bases). The CDR3 is 13 residues long. Germline V CDR1 and CDR2: MNHEY, SVGAGI. V was shortened by 2 bases and J by 6 bases, with 11 bases between the two germline ends. For the CDR3, the DNA is TGTGCCAGCAGTTACGTTAGGGACTCCGAGCAGTACTTC. Amino acid sequence: CASSYVRDSEQYF.

This clonotype was found many times. The V gene is TRBV10-3, the J gene TRBJ2-7; no clear D gene. This CDR3 is built from 12 residues. Germline V gene sequence: CDR1 ENHRY, CDR2 SYGVKD. Deletions cut 4 bases from V and 5 bases from J, with 9 bases between. CDR3 DNA sequence: TGTGCCATCAGTGGGTTCTTGAACGAGCAGTACTTC. Translation gives CAISGFLNEQYF.

Here the CDR3 DNA reads TGCAGTGCTCGGGCTTTGCTGACCCAAGAGACCCAGTACTTC. It specifies CSARALLTQETQYF. The rearrangement joins TRBV20-1 to TRBJ2-5; D not resolved. V lost 5 bases to trimming and J lost 1 base, with 14 bases between them. Germline V CDR1 and CDR2: DFQATT, SNEGSKA (reference sequence). The CDR3 covers 14 residues.

The rearrangement uses TRBV25-1 and TRBJ2-3; the D gene is possibly TRBD2 (5 bases). This CDR3 is 17 amino acids long. V was trimmed by 4 bases and J by 0 bases, leaving 17 bases between them. CDR1 is MGHDK, CDR2 SYGVNS, per germline. CDR3 sequence reads: CASSGPGFLTSTDTQYF. CDR3 sequence (DNA): TGTGCCAGCAGTGGGCCGGGGTTCTTAACTAGCACAGATACGCAGTATTTT.

The chain uses TRBV2 and TRBJ2-7; D call uncertain. The CDR3 contains 12 residues. Trimming removed 8 bases at V and 0 bases at J, with 8 bases between. Germline-derived CDR1 and CDR2 are SNHLY and FYNNEI. The CDR3 reads CASGGRSYEQYV. The CDR3, as DNA: TGTGCCAGCGGCGGACGCTCCTACGAGCAGTACGTC.

This clonotype was found many times. The chain links TRBV28 to TRBJ1-5; no firm D call. Germline loops: CDR1 MDHEN, CDR2 SYDVKM. The CDR3 has 15 amino acids. The V gene lost 6 bases and the J gene lost 0 bases, with 12 bases spanning the gap. In nucleotides, the CDR3 is TGTGCCAGCAGGGATACTCAGAATAGCAATCAGCCCCAGCATTTT. Translating it yields CASRDTQNSNQPQHF.

This clonotype was recorded many times. The chain joins TRBV7-2 to TRBJ2-5; D is possibly TRBD2 (5 bases). The CDR3 length is 14 residues. Trimming pared 3 bases from V and 4 bases from J, leaving 12 bases between. Germline V gene data show CDR1 as SGHTA and CDR2 as FQGNSA. The CDR3 sequence: CASSFPTTPETQYF. DNA of the CDR3: TGTGCCAGCAGCTTCCCGACTACCCCAGAGACCCAGTACTTC.

This chain joins TRBV20-1 and TRBJ1-3, with D hard to call. Germline lookup yields CDR1 DFQATT and CDR2 SNEGSKA (reference sequence). The ends were cut back, 5 bases at V and 4 bases at J, with 15 bases in the middle. This CDR3 comprises 14 residues. DNA for the CDR3: TGCAGTGCTCCTTTTACACGTGAAGGAAACACCATATATTTT. This codes for CSAPFTREGNTIYF.

This clonotype showed up many times. V is TRBV3-1 and J is TRBJ2-7; D tentatively fits TRBD1 or TRBD2 (5 bases each). CDR3 size: 14 residues. The germline V gene encodes CDR1 LGHDT and CDR2 YNNKEL (reference sequence). V lost 1 base, J lost 1 base, and 8 bases lay in between. CDR3 residues: CASSQGDVSYEQYF. The CDR3 DNA is TGTGCCAGCAGCCAAGGGGACGTTTCCTACGAGCAGTACTTC.